This entry concerns a single T cell receptor (beta chain). Single viable CD3+CD4+CD8-CD45RO+ cells were sorted as the memory CD4+ T cells. The assay was immunoSEQ multiplex PCR, and TCRdb's table has in-frame clones only and misses some. The table records some 44,000 clones, roughly three quarters of them present only once. The length of the CDR3 is 11 residues. The V and J ends lost 8 bases and 4 bases respectively, with 11 bases between them. CDR1 is GTSNPN and CDR2 is SVGIG in the germline V gene (reference sequence). The source of the sample is a study of memory CD4+ T cells and cytomegalovirus serostatus.

The V gene is TRBV30, the J gene TRBJ1-1, with D perhaps TRBD1 (5 bases). This TCR derives from an adult in good health and CMV-seronegative. Input material: memory CD4+ T cells from blood. The DNA of the CDR3 is TGTGCCATAGGGAGGGGCACTGAAGCTTTCTTT. It encodes CAIGRGTEAFF.